Listed below are T cell receptor beta chains from one sample, sequenced in a study of PD-L1 blockade in urothelial cancer. Assay: immunoSEQ multiplex PCR; the TCRdb copy retains only in-frame clones and omits some. The sample lists approximately 72,000 clones, 75% to 90% occurring once. The source was PBMCs, collected around atezolizumab (anti-PD-L1) treatment. The source is a man aged 55 to 70 with urothelial cancer. Both conserved end residues are part of each CDR3. Each record gives: D gene, J gene, clone size, V gene, CDR3 DNA, CDR3 protein. A D gene is named only where the DNA matches it firmly. Some rows have no size entry. The others give once, few or many, or a class for an expanded clone.

-,TRBJ2-3,once,TRBV9,TGTGCCAGCAGCGTAGATTCACTAACCACAGATACGCAGTATTTT,CASSVDSLTTDTQYF
TRBD1,TRBJ2-7,-,TRBV11-2,TGTGCCAGCAGCTTGGGACAGGGGAAAGGATACGAGCAGTACTTC,CASSLGQGKGYEQYF
TRBD2,TRBJ2-5,-,TRBV5-1,TGCGCCAGCAGCACTAAGCGGGGGGGCAGAGAGACCCAGTACTTC,CASSTKRGGRETQYF
-,TRBJ1-3,-,TRBV5-8,TGTGCCAGCACTCTACGGACAGCCAGCTCTGGAAACACCATATATTTT,CASTLRTASSGNTIYF
TRBD1,TRBJ2-3,-,TRBV10-1,TGCGCCAGCAGTCGGGACAGTCCCACAGATACGCAGTATTTT,CASSRDSPTDTQYF
TRBD1,TRBJ2-5,-,TRBV2,TGTGCCAGCAGTCCGACAGGGGGACCCCAGGAGACCCAGTACTTC,CASSPTGGPQETQYF
-,TRBJ2-7,-,TRBV11-2,TGTGCCAGCAGCTACCGCCCGGGGTATCGCTACGAGCAGTACTTC,CASSYRPGYRYEQYF
-,TRBJ2-1,-,TRBV7-2,TGTGCCAGCAGCTTCTTTGGTGAGGTGTACAATGAGCAGTTCTTC,CASSFFGEVYNEQFF
-,TRBJ2-3,-,TRBV6-6,TGTGCCAGCAGTTACGGCGGGGACACAGATACGCAGTATTTT,CASSYGGDTDTQYF
-,TRBJ1-5,-,TRBV29-1,TGCAGCGTTGGCGGCAGCATGAATCAGCCCCAGCATTTT,CSVGGSMNQPQHF
-,TRBJ1-6,few,TRBV25-1,TGTGCCAGCAGTGAAGAGCGGCCCTATTCACCCCTCCACTTT,CASSEERPYSPLHF
-,TRBJ1-6,many,TRBV2,TGTGCCAGCAGTGTCAGGGAACGTTCACCCCTCCACTTT,CASSVRERSPLHF
-,TRBJ2-5,-,TRBV9,TGTGCCAGCAGCGTAGCTACGTCAGGGTATCAAGAGACCCAGTACTTC,CASSVATSGYQETQYF
TRBD2,TRBJ2-7,few,TRBV7-8,TGTGCCAGCAGCAAGCGGGGGGGATCCTACGAGCAGTACTTC,CASSKRGGSYEQYF
-,TRBJ2-4,-,TRBV6-1,TGTGCCAGCTCTAATTCGGGGAAAAACATTCAGTACTTC,CASSNSGKNIQYF
-,TRBJ1-1,-,TRBV6-6,TGTGCCAGCGCCACCGATAGCAGGGCGAACACTGAAGCTTTCTTT,CASATDSRANTEAFF
TRBD1,TRBJ2-7,-,TRBV11-2,TGTGCCAGCAGCTCGGGACAGGGTAACGAGCAGTACTTC,CASSSGQGNEQYF
-,TRBJ1-3,-,TRBV18,TGTGCCAGCTCACCAATTTGGAAACCTTCAGGGTCTGGAAACACCATATATTTT,CASSPIWKPSGSGNTIYF
TRBD1,TRBJ2-7,few,TRBV28,TGTGCCAGCAATGATAGGACAGGGGGCGACGAGCAGTACTTC,CASNDRTGGDEQYF
-,TRBJ2-2,-,TRBV21-1,TGTGCCAGCAGCTTGTGGACGGACAGTGGGACCGGACTGAACACCGGGGAGCTGTTTTTT,CASSLWTDSGTGLNTGELFF
-,TRBJ1-6,-,TRBV7-8,TGTGCCAGCAGCCTCAAGACAAATGTGAATAATTCACCCCTCCACTTT,CASSLKTNVNNSPLHF
-,TRBJ2-1,-,TRBV29-1,TGCAGCGTTGAACGCCGCCGGGGGTACAATGAGCAGTTCTTC,CSVERRRGYNEQFF
TRBD1,TRBJ1-2,-,TRBV6-5,TGTGCCAGCAGACCCGGACAGGGCAACTATGGCTACACCTTC,CASRPGQGNYGYTF
-,TRBJ1-5,few,TRBV10-1,TGCGCCAGCTCTCCAGGGATCAATCAGCCCCAGCATTTT,CASSPGINQPQHF
TRBD1,TRBJ1-4,-,TRBV5-8,TGTGCCAGCAGCCGGGACAGGGGCAATGAAAAACTGTTTTTT,CASSRDRGNEKLFF
-,TRBJ1-6,-,TRBV4-1,TGCGCCAGCAGCCAAGACGGGGGTTCGCATTCACCCCTCCACTTT,CASSQDGGSHSPLHF
-,TRBJ1-4,-,TRBV6-5,TGTGCCAGCAGTTACCTTCGGGGGAATGAAAAACTGTTTTTT,CASSYLRGNEKLFF
TRBD1,TRBJ1-5,-,TRBV2,TGTGCCAGCAGAGCCGGGACAGGGGGGGATCAGCCCCAGCATTTT,CASRAGTGGDQPQHF
-,TRBJ2-7,-,TRBV28,TGTGCCAGCAGTTCCAGGTTTCGGGGGGCCGAGCAGTACTTC,CASSSRFRGAEQYF
TRBD1,TRBJ2-1,once,TRBV5-4,TGTGCCAGCAGCTCCCCCGGACAGGGAACCTACAATGAGCAGTTCTTC,CASSSPGQGTYNEQFF
-,TRBJ1-4,few,TRBV20-1,TGCAGTGCGAGGGCCACACCCAAACTGTTTTTT,CSARATPKLFF
-,TRBJ1-1,-,TRBV19,TGTGCCAGTACCGTCAGGGGTGGGGAAGCTTTCTTT,CASTVRGGEAFF
TRBD1,TRBJ1-5,-,TRBV7-2,TGTGCCAGCAGCGAAGGGGGGACAGGGAGACGTCAGCCCCAGCATTTT,CASSEGGTGRRQPQHF
TRBD1,TRBJ1-1,few,TRBV19,TGTGCCTCCTTCCCGGGACAGGGCCAAAGGTACACTGAAGCTTTCTTT,CASFPGQGQRYTEAFF
-,TRBJ1-2,-,TRBV4-1,TGCGCCAGCAGCCAAAGGCAACGAGGGAATGCTAACTATGGCTACACCTTC,CASSQRQRGNANYGYTF
-,TRBJ2-5,-,TRBV6-5,TGTGCCAGCAGTTACTCGGCAGGGGGGTGGGAGACCCAGTACTTC,CASSYSAGGWETQYF
TRBD1,TRBJ1-4,-,TRBV29-1,TGCAGCGTCGGACGGGACAGGGGTGAAAAACTGTTTTTT,CSVGRDRGEKLFF
-,TRBJ1-1,-,TRBV2,TGTGCCAGCAGTCAAAGTCGGGGTGGAGACACTGAAGCTTTCTTT,CASSQSRGGDTEAFF
TRBD2,TRBJ2-1,-,TRBV9,TGTGCCAGCAGCCCACCCTTTTCGACTAGCGGGGGGGCCAATGAGCAGTTCTTC,CASSPPFSTSGGANEQFF
-,TRBJ1-3,-,TRBV16,TGTGCCAGCAGCCAGGTCGTCGGGGGTTCCGGAAACACCATATATTTT,CASSQVVGGSGNTIYF
TRBD2,TRBJ2-1,-,TRBV6-6,TGTGCCAGCACCGGACTAGCGGGGGGGATCAATGAGCAGTTCTTC,CASTGLAGGINEQFF
TRBD1,TRBJ1-2,-,TRBV29-1,TGCAGCATCATGACAGGGTACTATGGCTACACCTTC,CSIMTGYYGYTF
-,TRBJ2-7,-,TRBV7-8,TGTGCCAGCAGCCCATCTGGACAGTCCTACGAGCAGTACTTC,CASSPSGQSYEQYF
TRBD1,TRBJ1-2,-,TRBV9,TGTGCCAGCAGCGACCCGGGACAGCTGAACTATGGCTACACCTTC,CASSDPGQLNYGYTF
-,TRBJ1-1,few,TRBV2,TGTGCCAGCACCGGTTTGCTTGCGAACACTGAAGCTTTCTTT,CASTGLLANTEAFF
-,TRBJ1-4,few,TRBV4-3,TGCGCCAGCAGCCGCGCAGGGTCAACTAATGAAAAACTGTTTTTT,CASSRAGSTNEKLFF
TRBD2,TRBJ2-1,-,TRBV6-5,TGTGCCAGCAGAAAACCGGGACTAGCTTACAATGAGCAGTTCTTC,CASRKPGLAYNEQFF
-,TRBJ2-7,-,TRBV21-1,TGTGCCAGCAGCAAAGATCAGGCAGAAACCTACGAGCAGTACTTC,CASSKDQAETYEQYF